Included here is one TCR beta chain sequence, with context. Antigen unknown. Generated by immunoSEQ multiplex PCR, the TCRdb table keeps only in-frame clones and is missing some. The sample carries more than 70,000 clones, about nine tenths recorded once. The entry originates in a study of OX40 agonist ivuxolimab in advanced cancers. Trimming took 3 bases from V and 0 from J, leaving 15 bases between them. Germline CDR1 is SGHTA and CDR2 is FQGNSA. The CDR3 runs to 17 residues. General study points: Expanded peripheral T-cell antigen specificity went undetermined. Circulating CD4+ and CD8+ T cells showed clonal expansion by week 6 at 0.1 to 3.0 mg/kg. Average numbers of expanded clones were greater in CD8+ T cells than in CD4+.

The rearrangement joins TRBV7-2 to TRBJ1-3; D perhaps matches TRBD1 (5 bases). This specimen was CD4+ or CD8+ T cells sorted from blood, taken in a trial of the OX40 agonist ivuxolimab. The sequence was obtained from an adult with an advanced solid tumor such as melanoma, head and neck, liver or kidney cancer. CDR3 sequence reads: CASSLTVRVLSGNTIYF. The CDR3 DNA is TGTGCCAGCAGCTTGACGGTCAGGGTCCTCTCTGGAAACACCATATATTTT.